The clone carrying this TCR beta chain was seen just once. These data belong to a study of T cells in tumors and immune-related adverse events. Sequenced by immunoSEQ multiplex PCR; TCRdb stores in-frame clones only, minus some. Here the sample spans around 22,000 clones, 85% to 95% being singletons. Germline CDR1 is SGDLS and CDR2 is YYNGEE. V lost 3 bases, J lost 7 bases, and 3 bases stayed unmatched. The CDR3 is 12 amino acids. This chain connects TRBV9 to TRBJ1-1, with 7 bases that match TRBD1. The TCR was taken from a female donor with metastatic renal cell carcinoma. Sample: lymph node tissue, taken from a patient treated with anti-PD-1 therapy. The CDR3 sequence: CASSGQGVEAFF. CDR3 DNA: TGTGCCAGCAGCGGACAGGGAGTTGAAGCTTTCTTT.